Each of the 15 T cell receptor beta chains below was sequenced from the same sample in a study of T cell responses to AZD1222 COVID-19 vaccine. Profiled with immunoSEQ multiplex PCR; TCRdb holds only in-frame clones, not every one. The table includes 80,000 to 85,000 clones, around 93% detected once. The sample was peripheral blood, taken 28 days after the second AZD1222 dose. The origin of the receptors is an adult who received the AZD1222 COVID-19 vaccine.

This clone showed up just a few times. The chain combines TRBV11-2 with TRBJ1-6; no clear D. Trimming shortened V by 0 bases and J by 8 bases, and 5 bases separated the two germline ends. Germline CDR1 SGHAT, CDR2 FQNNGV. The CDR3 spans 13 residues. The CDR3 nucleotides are TGTGCCAGCAGCTTAGAACCGGATTCACCCCTCCACTTT. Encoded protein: CASSLEPDSPLHF.

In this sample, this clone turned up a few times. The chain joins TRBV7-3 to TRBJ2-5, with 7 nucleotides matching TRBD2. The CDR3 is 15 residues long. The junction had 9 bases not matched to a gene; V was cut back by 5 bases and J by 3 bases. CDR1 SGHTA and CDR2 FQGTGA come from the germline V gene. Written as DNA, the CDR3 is TGTGCCAGCAGCCCTAGCCCAACTAGCGAAGAGACCCAGTACTTC. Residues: CASSPSPTSEETQYF.

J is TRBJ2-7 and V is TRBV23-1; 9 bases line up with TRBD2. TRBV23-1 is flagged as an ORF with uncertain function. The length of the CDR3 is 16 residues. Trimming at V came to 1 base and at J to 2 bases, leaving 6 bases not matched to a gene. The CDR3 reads CASSQFEQREAYEQYF. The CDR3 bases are TGCGCCAGCAGTCAATTCGAACAGCGGGAGGCCTACGAGCAGTACTTC.

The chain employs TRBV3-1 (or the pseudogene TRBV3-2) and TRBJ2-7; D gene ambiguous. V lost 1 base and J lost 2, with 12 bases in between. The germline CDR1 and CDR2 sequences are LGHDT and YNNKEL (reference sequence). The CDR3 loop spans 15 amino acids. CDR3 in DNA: TGTGCCAGCAGCCAAGCAGCATCCCCGCCCTACGAGCAGTACTTC. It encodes CASSQAASPPYEQYF.

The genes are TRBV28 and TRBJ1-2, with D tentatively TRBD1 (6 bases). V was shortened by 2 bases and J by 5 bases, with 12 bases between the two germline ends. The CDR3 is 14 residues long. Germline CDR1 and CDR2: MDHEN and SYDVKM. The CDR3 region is CASSLGQRTYGYTF. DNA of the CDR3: TGTGCCAGCAGTTTAGGACAGCGAACTTATGGCTACACCTTC.

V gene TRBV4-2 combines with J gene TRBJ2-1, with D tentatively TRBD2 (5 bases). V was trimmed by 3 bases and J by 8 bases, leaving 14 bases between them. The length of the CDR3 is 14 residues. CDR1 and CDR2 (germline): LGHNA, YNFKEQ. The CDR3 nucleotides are TGTGCCAGCAGCCATCCGGGATCCGGGGATGAGCAGTTCTTC. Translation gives CASSHPGSGDEQFF.

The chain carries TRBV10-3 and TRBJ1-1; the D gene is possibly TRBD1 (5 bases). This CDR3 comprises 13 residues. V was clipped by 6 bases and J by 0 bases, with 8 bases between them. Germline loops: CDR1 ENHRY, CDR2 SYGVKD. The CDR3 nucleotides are TGTGCCATCAGGGGACCCCTGAACACTGAAGCTTTCTTT. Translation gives CAIRGPLNTEAFF.

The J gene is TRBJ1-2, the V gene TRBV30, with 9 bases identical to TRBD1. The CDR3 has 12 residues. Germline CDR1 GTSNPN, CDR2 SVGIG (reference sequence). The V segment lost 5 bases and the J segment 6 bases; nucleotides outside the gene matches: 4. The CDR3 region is CAWDGTGNGYTF. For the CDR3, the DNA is TGTGCCTGGGACGGGACAGGGAATGGCTACACCTTC.

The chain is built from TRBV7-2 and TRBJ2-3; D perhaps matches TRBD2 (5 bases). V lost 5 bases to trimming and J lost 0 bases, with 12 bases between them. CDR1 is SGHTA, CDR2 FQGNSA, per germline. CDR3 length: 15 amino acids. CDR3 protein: CASSPGPGSTDTQYF. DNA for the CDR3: TGTGCCAGCAGCCCCGGACCGGGAAGCACAGATACGCAGTATTTT.

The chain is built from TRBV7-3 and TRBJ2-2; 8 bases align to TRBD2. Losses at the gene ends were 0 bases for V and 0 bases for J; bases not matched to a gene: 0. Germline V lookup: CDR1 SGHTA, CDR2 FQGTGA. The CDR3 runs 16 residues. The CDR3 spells CASSLTTSANTGELFF. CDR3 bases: TGTGCCAGCAGCTTAACGACTAGCGCGAACACCGGGGAGCTGTTTTTT.

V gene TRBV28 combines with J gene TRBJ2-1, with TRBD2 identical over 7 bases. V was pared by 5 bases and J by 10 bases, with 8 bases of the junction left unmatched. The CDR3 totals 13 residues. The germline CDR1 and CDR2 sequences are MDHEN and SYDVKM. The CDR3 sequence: CASSPPGLGEQFF. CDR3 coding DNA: TGTGCCAGCAGTCCTCCCGGACTAGGAGAGCAGTTCTTC.

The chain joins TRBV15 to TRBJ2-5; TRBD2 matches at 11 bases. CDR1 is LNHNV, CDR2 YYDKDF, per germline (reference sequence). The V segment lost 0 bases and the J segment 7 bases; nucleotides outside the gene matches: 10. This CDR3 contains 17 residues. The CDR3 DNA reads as TGTGCCACCAGCAGAGATTCTCCTAGCGGGAGGACCGGGACCCAGTACTTC. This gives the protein CATSRDSPSGRTGTQYF.

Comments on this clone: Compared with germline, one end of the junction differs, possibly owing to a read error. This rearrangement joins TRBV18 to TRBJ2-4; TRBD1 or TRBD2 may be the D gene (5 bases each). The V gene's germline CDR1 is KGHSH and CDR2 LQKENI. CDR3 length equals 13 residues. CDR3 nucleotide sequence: TGTGCCAGCTCACCCGGGGCAGAAAAAATTCAGTACTTC. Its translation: CASSPGAEKIQYF.

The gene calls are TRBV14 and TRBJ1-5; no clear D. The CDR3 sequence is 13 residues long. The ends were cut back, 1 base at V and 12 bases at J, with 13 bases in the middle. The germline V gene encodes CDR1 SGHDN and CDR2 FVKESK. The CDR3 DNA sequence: TGTGCCAGCAGCCAAGCCCCTAATGCTCTCCAGCATTTT. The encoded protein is CASSQAPNALQHF.

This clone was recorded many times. The DNA for the CDR3 is TGCAGCGTCCGGGGGGCACCCTACGAGCAGTACTTC. Its protein is CSVRGAPYEQYF. The chain has TRBV29-1 and TRBJ2-7, with D perhaps TRBD2 (7 bases). Between the trimmed V and J ends, which lost 6 bases and 2 bases, there was a span of 11 bases. The CDR3 sequence is 12 residues long. CDR1 and CDR2 from the germline V gene are SQVTM and ANQGSEA.